Here is one T cell receptor beta chain with its context. Its matching antigen is unknown. Germline CDR1 reads SNHLY; CDR2 reads FYNNEI. This CDR3 is 14 amino acids long. Trimming removed 8 bases from V and 4 bases from J, with 14 bases in between. This specimen belongs to a study of T cells after posttransplantation cyclophosphamide. Study results and caveats: Donor-recipient repertoire similarity was low at 1-2 months, rising over year one. After PTCy, TRB diversity resembled that of CNI/methotrexate controls. TRB overlap between skin or GI tissue T cells and blood was limited.

Here immunoSEQ multiplex PCR was the method, and the copy in TCRdb shows in-frame clones only, minus some. Among tens of thousands of clones, more than 75% were seen once, and the ten largest hold 6.3%. Sequences were obtained from PBMCs. The chain carries TRBV2 and TRBJ2-2; TRBD1 might be the D (6 bases). The TCR was taken from a woman aged 55-70 years with a blood cancer, CMV-positive, and with a related stem cell donor. CDR3 in DNA: TGTGCCAGCTCTCAGGGGAAGGGCACCGGGGAGCTGTTTTTT. Protein sequence: CASSQGKGTGELFF.